Below, 27 T cell receptor beta chains from the same sample are listed, as sequenced in a study of cytomegalovirus exposure and HLA in healthy donors. Primers included in the PCR were 60 Vbeta and 13 Jbeta primers. Sequencing was performed with immunoSEQ multiplex PCR; in TCRdb, only in-frame clones are kept and a portion is missing. The sample holds about 160,000 clones; 85% are singletons and the top ten take 1%. The specimen sequenced was PBMCs. Receptor source: a boy younger than 10 in good health and CMV-seronegative.

The chain uses TRBV5-1 and TRBJ1-6; possible D gene TRBD1, 6 bases. This CDR3 contains 13 residues. Germline V gene sequence: CDR1 SGHRS, CDR2 YFSETQ. V lost 4 bases to trimming and J lost 5 bases, with 7 bases between them. CDR3: CASSQGNNSPLHF. CDR3 in DNA: TGCGCCAGCAGCCAGGGGAATAATTCACCCCTCCACTTT.

This chain uses TRBV6-5 with TRBJ2-5; TRBD2 agrees at 12 bases. CDR1 and CDR2 (germline): MNHEY, SVGAGI. V shed 1 base, J shed 0 bases, and the junction held 0 bases outside the gene matches. The CDR3 extends over 16 amino acids. The chain's CDR3 is CASSYWTSGNQETQYF. For the CDR3, the DNA is TGTGCCAGCAGTTACTGGACTAGCGGGAACCAAGAGACCCAGTACTTC.

V is TRBV19 and J is TRBJ1-1; 7 bases line up with TRBD1. Germline V CDR1 and CDR2: LNHDA, SQIVND (reference sequence). CDR3 length: 12 amino acids. The V and J ends lost 8 bases and 3 bases, in that order; junction bases with no gene match: 3. The CDR3, as DNA: TGTGCCAGTTGTGACAGGGACACTGAAGCTTTCTTT. It codes for CASCDRDTEAFF.

The chain uses TRBV15 and TRBJ1-2; D remains ambiguous. This CDR3 contains 14 residues. The V gene lost 1 base and the J gene lost 8 bases, with 14 bases spanning the gap. Germline V CDR1 and CDR2: LNHNV, YYDKDF (reference sequence). CDR3 region: CATSRVGEALGYTF. Written as DNA, the CDR3 is TGTGCCACCAGCAGAGTCGGGGAGGCTTTAGGCTACACCTTC.

This chain uses TRBV19 with TRBJ1-5; unclear D gene. The V end was cut by 3 bases, the J end by 2 bases, with 14 bases between. Germline V gene lookup returns CDR1 LNHDA and CDR2 SQIVND (reference sequence). CDR3 length: 16 residues. The CDR3 is CASSILPTRRNQPQHF. As DNA, the CDR3 is TGTGCCAGTAGTATCCTCCCTACCAGGCGCAATCAGCCCCAGCATTTT.

This chain connects TRBV5-1 to TRBJ2-1; 9 positions agree with TRBD2. CDR1 is SGHRS and CDR2 is YFSETQ in the germline V gene. The CDR3 runs to 16 residues. With V trimmed by 3 bases and J by 7 bases, 11 bases remained unmatched. The CDR3 loop reads CASSSSLAGRGNEQFF. The CDR3 nucleotides read TGCGCCAGCAGCTCGAGTCTAGCGGGAAGAGGGAATGAGCAGTTCTTC.

Turning to this clone: Its ends do not fully match the called genes, so a read error is possible. The rearrangement joins TRBV7-2 to TRBJ2-1, with 8 bases that match TRBD2. There are 12 residues in the CDR3. Looked up from germline, CDR1 is SGHTA and CDR2 is FQGNSA. The CDR3 loop reads CREGLGGNEQFF. The CDR3 DNA reads TGCCGGGAGGGGCTCGGGGGGAATGAGCAGTTCTTC.

The chain is built from TRBV29-1 and TRBJ2-7; tentative D call: TRBD1 (5 bases). This CDR3 region has 12 residues. The ends were cut back, 7 bases at V and 5 bases at J, with 15 bases in the middle. Germline V CDR1 and CDR2: SQVTM, ANQGSEA. The CDR3 DNA reads as TGCAGCGGCATAACAGGTCTTGACGAGCAGTACTTC. It is translated as CSGITGLDEQYF.

This clone was counted a few times. This chain joins TRBV28 and TRBJ2-4; tentative D call: TRBD2 (7 bases). Germline CDR1 MDHEN, CDR2 SYDVKM. V lost 7 bases to trimming and J lost 8 bases, with 15 bases between them. This CDR3 spans 13 amino acids. This CDR3 is CASKGGHGDIQYF. DNA for the CDR3: TGTGCCAGCAAGGGGGGGCACGGGGACATTCAGTACTTC.

V usage is TRBV4-2 and J usage is TRBJ1-4; 9 bases are a match to TRBD1. Trimming at V came to 0 bases and at J to 8 bases, leaving 7 bases not matched to a gene. The CDR3 is 16 amino acids. Germline V gene data show CDR1 as LGHNA and CDR2 as YNFKEQ. The CDR3 reads CASSQEGGTGSEKLFF. The CDR3 region has the DNA TGTGCCAGCAGCCAAGAGGGGGGGACAGGGTCCGAAAAACTGTTTTTT.

The V and J genes are TRBV5-1 and TRBJ2-2; D unresolved. The length of the CDR3 is 16 residues. From germline, CDR1 is SGHRS and CDR2 YFSETQ. Trimming took off 6 bases at V and 4 bases at J, with 19 bases between the two ends. CDR3: CASTSSDWRSTGELFF. DNA of the CDR3: TGCGCCAGCACGTCCTCGGATTGGAGAAGCACCGGGGAGCTGTTTTTT. Complete variable domain (other parts from reference TRBV5-1 and TRBJ2-2): KAGVTQTPRYLIKTRGQQVTLSCSPISGHRSVSWYQQTPGQGLQFLFEYFSETQRNKGNFPGRFSGRQFSNSRSEMNVSTLELGDSALYLCASTSSDWRSTGELFFGEGSRLTVL.

The table lists this clone with a count of one. Germline is not matched at one junction end, which may reflect a read error. The CDR3 DNA sequence: TGCGAGGGGGCTAGCGGGCCGTCCTACGAGCAGTACTTC. This translates into CEGASGPSYEQYF. The chain combines TRBV6-1 with TRBJ2-7, with a weak D call TRBD2 (8 bases). Germline-derived CDR1 and CDR2 are MNHNS and SASEGT. The CDR3 covers 13 residues.

The chain is built from TRBV25-1 and TRBJ2-3, with D unresolved. Germline-derived CDR1 and CDR2 are MGHDK and SYGVNS. V was shortened by 3 bases and J by 2 bases, with 12 bases between the two germline ends. The CDR3 contains 15 residues. CDR3 sequence: CASSDLVGATDTQYF. DNA of the CDR3: TGTGCCAGCAGTGATCTAGTAGGAGCCACAGATACGCAGTATTTT.

The table lists this clone with a count of one. The V and J genes are TRBV28 and TRBJ2-1; no definite D call. The CDR3 length is 14 residues. Germline V gene lookup returns CDR1 MDHEN and CDR2 SYDVKM. V was cut by 2 bases and J by 4 bases, with 9 bases left in between. CDR3 coding DNA: TGTGCCAGCAGTTTAGGTATACGGTACAATGAGCAGTTCTTC. As protein: CASSLGIRYNEQFF.

The V and J genes are TRBV27 and TRBJ2-1; 8 bases agree with TRBD2. J gave up 3 bases and V 6 bases, and 7 bases lay outside the gene matches. CDR1 is MNHEY, CDR2 SMNVEV, per germline (reference sequence). The CDR3 length is 15 residues. The CDR3 nucleotides read TGTGCCAGCAGGCCCGGGACTAGTCGCTACAATGAGCAGTTCTTC. Translation gives CASRPGTSRYNEQFF.

The V and J genes are TRBV6-5 and TRBJ1-5; 10 bases are a match to TRBD1. CDR1 is MNHEY and CDR2 is SVGAGI in the germline V gene. The CDR3 is 15 amino acids. V was pared by 5 bases and J by 3 bases, with 4 bases of the junction left unmatched. CDR3 sequence reads: CASSTGTGVNQPQHF. CDR3 DNA sequence: TGTGCCAGCAGTACCGGGACAGGGGTCAATCAGCCCCAGCATTTT.

CDR3 coding DNA: TGCGCCAGCAGCGGCGGGGGTATGGCGTTTTTT. Residues: CASSGGGMAFF. The rearrangement joins TRBV5-1 to TRBJ1-4, with a tentative D call TRBD1 (5 bases). The CDR3 consists of 11 residues. Trimming pared 4 bases from V and 16 bases from J, leaving 14 bases between. Germline V CDR1 and CDR2: SGHRS, YFSETQ.

About this clone itself: The junction differs from germline at one of its ends, possibly a read error. CDR3 nucleotide sequence: TGTGCCAGCACTTACTTCAGGCGTAGCACAGATACGCAGTATTTT. This sequence encodes CASTYFRRSTDTQYF. V is TRBV6-5 and J is TRBJ2-3; D remains ambiguous. CDR1 MNHEY and CDR2 SVGAGI come from the germline V gene. The CDR3 runs to 15 residues.

The chain recombines TRBV11-2 with TRBJ2-1; 8 nucleotides agree with TRBD2. Germline V gene sequence: CDR1 SGHAT, CDR2 FQNNGV. The CDR3 is made up of 16 amino acids. J was trimmed by 3 bases and V by 4 bases; bases with no gene match: 8. For the CDR3, the DNA is TGTGCCAGCAGCTCTGTAGCGGGGCCGGGCTACAATGAGCAGTTCTTC. Translated: CASSSVAGPGYNEQFF.

V usage is TRBV19 and J usage is TRBJ2-7; 7 bases align to TRBD2. Germline V gene sequence: CDR1 LNHDA, CDR2 SQIVND (reference sequence). This CDR3 has 14 residues. The V gene end was trimmed by 6 bases and the J gene end by 6 bases; junction bases not matched to a gene: 11. The chain's CDR3 is CASRPSREVGEQYF. CDR3 bases: TGTGCCAGTAGGCCGTCTCGGGAGGTTGGCGAGCAGTACTTC.

The chain uses TRBV5-1 and TRBJ2-5, with D tentatively TRBD2 (5 bases). The CDR3 has 14 residues. V lost 1 base and J lost 1, with 8 bases in between. The germline gives CDR1 SGHRS, CDR2 YFSETQ. The DNA of the CDR3 is TGCGCCAGCAGCTTGAAAAGCGGCCAAGAGACCCAGTACTTC. This encodes CASSLKSGQETQYF.

CDR3 loop: CASSLALRADTDTQYF. The DNA of the CDR3 is TGCGCCAGCAGCTTGGCCCTGCGGGCTGACACAGATACGCAGTATTTT. V usage is TRBV5-1 and J usage is TRBJ2-3; D may be TRBD2 (5 bases). V lost 0 bases to trimming and J lost 2 bases, with 13 bases between them. The CDR3 is made up of 16 amino acids. CDR1 SGHRS and CDR2 YFSETQ come from the germline V gene.

The rearrangement links TRBV5-8 to TRBJ2-4; a possible D gene is TRBD2 (5 bases). There are 15 residues in the CDR3. The V and J ends lost 0 bases and 7 bases respectively, with 14 bases between them. Looked up from germline, CDR1 is SGHTS and CDR2 is YDEGEE. This chain's CDR3 is CASSLVSAVANIQYF. The CDR3 DNA follows: TGTGCCAGCAGCTTGGTATCGGCCGTAGCGAACATTCAGTACTTC.

CDR3: CASSPDTNYGYTF. CDR3 coding DNA: TGTGCCAGCAGCCCAGATACTAACTATGGCTACACCTTC. The chain carries TRBV5-6 and TRBJ1-2; no clear D. The germline CDR1 and CDR2 sequences are SGHDT and YYEEEE. This CDR3 contains 13 residues. V was clipped by 4 bases and J by 0 bases, with 7 bases between them.

The CDR3 DNA reads as TGTGCCAGCAGTTTCAGGACTAGCGGGAGAGTCGGGGAGCTGTTTTTT. Translation: CASSFRTSGRVGELFF. The J gene is TRBJ2-2, the V gene TRBV28, with 13 bases matching TRBD2. Germline CDR1 and CDR2: MDHEN and SYDVKM. The CDR3 runs to 16 residues. V dropped 3 bases and J dropped 7; count of bases not matched to a gene: 5.

In this sample, this clone turned up once. This chain joins TRBV2 and TRBJ1-1; TRBD1 agrees at 7 bases. CDR3 length: 15 amino acids. V was clipped by 6 bases and J by 1 base; unmatched bases: 8. CDR1 and CDR2 from the germline V gene are SNHLY and FYNNEI. The chain's CDR3 is CASRDTGEANTEAFF. CDR3 DNA: TGTGCCAGCAGGGACACAGGGGAGGCGAACACTGAAGCTTTCTTT.

The genes are TRBV27 and TRBJ2-5, with unresolved D. From germline, CDR1 is MNHEY and CDR2 SMNVEV (reference sequence). This CDR3 contains 13 residues. Trimming shortened V by 4 bases and J by 1 base, and 7 bases separated the two germline ends. The CDR3 DNA reads as TGTGCCAGCAGTTCTAGTCTCCAAGAGACCCAGTACTTC. This sequence encodes CASSSSLQETQYF.